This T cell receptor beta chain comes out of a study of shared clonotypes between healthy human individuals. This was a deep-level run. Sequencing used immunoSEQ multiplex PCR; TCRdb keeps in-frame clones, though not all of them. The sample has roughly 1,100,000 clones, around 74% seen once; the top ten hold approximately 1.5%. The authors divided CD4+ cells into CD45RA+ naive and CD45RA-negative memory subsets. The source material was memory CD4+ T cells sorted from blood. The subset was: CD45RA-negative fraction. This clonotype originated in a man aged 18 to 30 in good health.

The CDR3 reads CASKGYLRTDTQYF. The CDR3 DNA is TGTGCCAGTAAGGGTTACCTTCGCACAGATACGCAGTATTTT. This chain joins TRBV19 and TRBJ2-3; D unclear. CDR1 is LNHDA, CDR2 SQIVND, per germline (reference sequence). This CDR3 contains 14 residues. V gave up 7 bases and J gave up 1 base, with 12 bases separating them.